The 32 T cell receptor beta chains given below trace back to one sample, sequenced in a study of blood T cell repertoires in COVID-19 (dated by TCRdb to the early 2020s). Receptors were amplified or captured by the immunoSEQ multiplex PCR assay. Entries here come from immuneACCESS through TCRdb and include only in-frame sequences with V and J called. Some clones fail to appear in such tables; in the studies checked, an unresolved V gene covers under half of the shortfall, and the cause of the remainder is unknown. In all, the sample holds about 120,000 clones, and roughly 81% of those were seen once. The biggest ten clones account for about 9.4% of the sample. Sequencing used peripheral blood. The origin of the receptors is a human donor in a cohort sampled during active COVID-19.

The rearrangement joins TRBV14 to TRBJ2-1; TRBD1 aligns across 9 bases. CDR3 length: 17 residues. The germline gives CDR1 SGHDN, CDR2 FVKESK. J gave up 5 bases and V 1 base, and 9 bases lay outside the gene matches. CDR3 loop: CASSQGIGTGIHNEQFF. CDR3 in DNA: TGTGCCAGCAGCCAAGGTATAGGGACAGGGATTCACAATGAGCAGTTCTTC.

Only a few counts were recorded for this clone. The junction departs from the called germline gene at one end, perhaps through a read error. CDR3 DNA: TGTGCCAGCAGCGAAGGGGGGGGGCCGTATAAGCCCCAGCATTTT. Its translation: CASSEGGGPYKPQHF. The gene calls are TRBV6-1 and TRBJ1-5; weak D call: TRBD1 (6 bases). Germline V gives CDR1 MNHNS, CDR2 SASEGT. The CDR3 loop spans 15 amino acids.

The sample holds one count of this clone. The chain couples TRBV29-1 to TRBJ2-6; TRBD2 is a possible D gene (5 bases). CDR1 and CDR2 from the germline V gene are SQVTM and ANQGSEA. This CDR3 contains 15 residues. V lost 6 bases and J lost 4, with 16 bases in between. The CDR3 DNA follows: TGCAGCGTCTATAAAGGGTCGGGAGGGGCCAACGTCCTGACTTTC. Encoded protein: CSVYKGSGGANVLTF.

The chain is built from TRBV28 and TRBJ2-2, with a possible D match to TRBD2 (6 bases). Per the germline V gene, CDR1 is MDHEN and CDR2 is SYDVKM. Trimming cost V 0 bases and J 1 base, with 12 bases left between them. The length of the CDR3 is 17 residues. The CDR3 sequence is CASSLWGTRKNTGELFF. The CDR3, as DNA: TGTGCCAGCAGTTTATGGGGGACTCGAAAGAACACCGGGGAGCTGTTTTTT.

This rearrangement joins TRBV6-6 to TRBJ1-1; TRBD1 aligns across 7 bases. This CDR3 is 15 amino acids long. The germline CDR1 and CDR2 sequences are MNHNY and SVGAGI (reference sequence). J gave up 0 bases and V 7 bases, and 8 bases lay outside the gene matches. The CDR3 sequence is CASTNPGQMNTEAFF. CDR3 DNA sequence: TGTGCCAGCACCAACCCGGGACAGATGAACACTGAAGCTTTCTTT.

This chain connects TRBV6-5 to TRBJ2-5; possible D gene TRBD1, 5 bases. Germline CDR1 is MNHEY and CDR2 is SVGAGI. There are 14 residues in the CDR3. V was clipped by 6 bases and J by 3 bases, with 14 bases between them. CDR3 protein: CASSQGAIKETQYF. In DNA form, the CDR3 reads TGTGCCAGCAGCCAAGGGGCGATAAAAGAGACCCAGTACTTC.

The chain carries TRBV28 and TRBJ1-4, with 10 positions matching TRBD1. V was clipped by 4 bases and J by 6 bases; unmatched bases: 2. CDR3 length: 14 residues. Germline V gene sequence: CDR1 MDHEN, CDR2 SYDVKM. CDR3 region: CASSSDRGHEKLFF. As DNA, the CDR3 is TGTGCCAGCAGTTCCGACAGGGGGCATGAAAAACTGTTTTTT. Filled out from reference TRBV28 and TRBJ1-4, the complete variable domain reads DVKVTQSSRYLVKRTGEKVFLECVQDMDHENMFWYRQDPGLGLRLIYFSYDVKMKEKGDIPEGYSVSREKKERFSLILESASTNQTSMYLCASSSDRGHEKLFFGSGTQLSVL.

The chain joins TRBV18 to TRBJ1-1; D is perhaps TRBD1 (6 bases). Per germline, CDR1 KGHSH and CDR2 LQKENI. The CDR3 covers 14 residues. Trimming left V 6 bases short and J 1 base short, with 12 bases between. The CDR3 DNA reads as TGTGCCAGCTCTCTAACCAGGGGGAACACTGAAGCTTTCTTT. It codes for CASSLTRGNTEAFF.

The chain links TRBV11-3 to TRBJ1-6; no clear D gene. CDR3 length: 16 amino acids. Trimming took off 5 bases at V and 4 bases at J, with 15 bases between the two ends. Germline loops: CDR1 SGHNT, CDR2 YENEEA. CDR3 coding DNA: TGTGCCAGCAGCCCCAGTCAGCGGGAATATAATTCACCCCTCCACTTT. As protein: CASSPSQREYNSPLHF.

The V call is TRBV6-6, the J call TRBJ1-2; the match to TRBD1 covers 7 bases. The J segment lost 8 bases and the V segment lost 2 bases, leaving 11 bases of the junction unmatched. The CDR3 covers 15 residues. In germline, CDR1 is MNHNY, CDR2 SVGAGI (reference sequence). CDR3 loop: CASSYEGGGRRGYTF. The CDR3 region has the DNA TGTGCCAGCAGTTACGAAGGAGGGGGCCGTCGGGGCTACACCTTC.

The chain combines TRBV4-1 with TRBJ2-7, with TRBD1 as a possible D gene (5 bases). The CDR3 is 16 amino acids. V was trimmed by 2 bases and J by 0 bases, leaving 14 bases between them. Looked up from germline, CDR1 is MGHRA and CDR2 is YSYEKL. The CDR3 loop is CASSQPVSGISYEQYF. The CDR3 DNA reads TGCGCCAGCAGCCAACCTGTATCAGGGATCTCCTACGAGCAGTACTTC.

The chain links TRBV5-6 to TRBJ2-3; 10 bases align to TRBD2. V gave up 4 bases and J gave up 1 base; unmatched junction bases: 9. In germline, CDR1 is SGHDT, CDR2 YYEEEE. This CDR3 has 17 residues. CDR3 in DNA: TGTGCCAGCAGCCGACCGGGACTAGCGTCTCGCACAGATACGCAGTATTTT. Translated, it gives CASSRPGLASRTDTQYF. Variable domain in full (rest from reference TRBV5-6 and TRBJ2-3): DAGVTQSPTHLIKTRGQQVTLRCSPKSGHDTVSWYQQALGQGPQFIFQYYEEEERQRGNFPDRFSGHQFPNYSSELNVNALLLGDSALYLCASSRPGLASRTDTQYFGPGTRLTVL.

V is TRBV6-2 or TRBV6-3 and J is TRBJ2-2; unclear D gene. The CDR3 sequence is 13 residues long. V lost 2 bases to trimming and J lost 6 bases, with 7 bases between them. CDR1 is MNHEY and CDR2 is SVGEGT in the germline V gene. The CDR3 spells CASSYEYPGELFF. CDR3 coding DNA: TGTGCCAGCAGTTACGAGTATCCCGGGGAGCTGTTTTTT.

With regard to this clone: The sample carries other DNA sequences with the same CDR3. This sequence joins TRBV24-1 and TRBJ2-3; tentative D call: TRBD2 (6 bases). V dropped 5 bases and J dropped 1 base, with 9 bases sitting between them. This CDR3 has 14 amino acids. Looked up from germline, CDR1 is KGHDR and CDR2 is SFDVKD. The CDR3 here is CATSVTGGTDTQYF. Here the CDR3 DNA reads TGTGCCACCAGTGTAACGGGGGGCACAGATACGCAGTATTTT.

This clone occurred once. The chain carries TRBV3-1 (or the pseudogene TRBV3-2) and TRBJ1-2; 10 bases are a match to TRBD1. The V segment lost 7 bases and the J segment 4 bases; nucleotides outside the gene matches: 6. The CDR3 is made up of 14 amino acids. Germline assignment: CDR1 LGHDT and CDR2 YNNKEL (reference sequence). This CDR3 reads CASIRDRGCYGYTF. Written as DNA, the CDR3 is TGTGCCAGCATAAGGGACAGGGGCTGCTATGGCTACACCTTC.

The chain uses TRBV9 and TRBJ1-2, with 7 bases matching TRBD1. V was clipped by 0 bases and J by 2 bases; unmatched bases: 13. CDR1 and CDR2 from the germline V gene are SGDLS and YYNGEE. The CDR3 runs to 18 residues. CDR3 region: CASSVGGLEGAMNYGYTF. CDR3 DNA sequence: TGTGCCAGCAGCGTAGGGGGGCTGGAGGGGGCGATGAACTATGGCTACACCTTC.

CDR3 region: CASSRRTGNQPQHF. CDR3 coding DNA: TGTGCCAGCAGCCGCCGGACAGGTAATCAGCCCCAGCATTTT. The chain employs TRBV2 and TRBJ1-5, with TRBD1 matching 7 bases. The CDR3 contains 14 residues. The J segment lost 4 bases and the V segment lost 6 bases, leaving 6 bases of the junction unmatched. Germline lookup yields CDR1 SNHLY and CDR2 FYNNEI.

CDR3 loop: CATSDRTGGLHEQYF. CDR3 nucleotide sequence: TGTGCCACCAGTGATCGGACAGGGGGTCTACACGAGCAGTACTTC. The gene calls are TRBV24-1 and TRBJ2-7; TRBD1 agrees at 10 bases. The germline V gene encodes CDR1 KGHDR and CDR2 SFDVKD. The CDR3 runs to 15 residues. Trimming removed 3 bases from V and 5 bases from J; junction bases left unmatched: 6.

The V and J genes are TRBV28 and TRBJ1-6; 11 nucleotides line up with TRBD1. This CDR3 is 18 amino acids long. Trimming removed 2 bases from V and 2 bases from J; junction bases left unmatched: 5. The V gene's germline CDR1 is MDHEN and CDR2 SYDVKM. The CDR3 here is CASSLPDRGHPYNSPLHF. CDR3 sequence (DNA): TGTGCCAGCAGTTTACCGGACAGGGGGCACCCCTATAATTCACCCCTCCACTTT. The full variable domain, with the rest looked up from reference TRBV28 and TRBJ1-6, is DVKVTQSSRYLVKRTGEKVFLECVQDMDHENMFWYRQDPGLGLRLIYFSYDVKMKEKGDIPEGYSVSREKKERFSLILESASTNQTSMYLCASSLPDRGHPYNSPLHFGNGTRLTVT.

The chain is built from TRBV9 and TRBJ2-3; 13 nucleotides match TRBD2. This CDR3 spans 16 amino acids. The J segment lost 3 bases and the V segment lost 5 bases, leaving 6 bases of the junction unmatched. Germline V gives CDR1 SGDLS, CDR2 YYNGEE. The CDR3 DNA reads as TGTGCCAGCAGACCTCCGGGACTAGCGGGAACAGATACGCAGTATTTT. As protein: CASRPPGLAGTDTQYF.

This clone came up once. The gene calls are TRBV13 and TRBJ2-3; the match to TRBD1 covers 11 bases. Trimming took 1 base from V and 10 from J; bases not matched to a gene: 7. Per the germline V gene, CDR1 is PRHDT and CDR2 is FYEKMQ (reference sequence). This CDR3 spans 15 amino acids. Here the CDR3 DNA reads TGTGCCAGCAGCTTAGTGGGACAGGGGGAGAGAGCGCAGTATTTT. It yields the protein CASSLVGQGERAQYF.

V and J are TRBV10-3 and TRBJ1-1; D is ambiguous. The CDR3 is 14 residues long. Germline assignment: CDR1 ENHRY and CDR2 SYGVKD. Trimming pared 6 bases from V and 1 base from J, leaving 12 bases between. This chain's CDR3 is CAISPLEGNTEAFF. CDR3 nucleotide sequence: TGTGCCATCAGCCCATTGGAGGGGAACACTGAAGCTTTCTTT.

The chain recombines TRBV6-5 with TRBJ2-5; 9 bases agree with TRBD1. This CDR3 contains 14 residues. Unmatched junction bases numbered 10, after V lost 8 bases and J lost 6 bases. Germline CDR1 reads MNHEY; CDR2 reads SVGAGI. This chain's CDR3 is CASLTGGAGKTQYF. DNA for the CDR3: TGTGCCAGCCTAACAGGGGGCGCGGGGAAGACCCAGTACTTC.

The CDR3 sequence is CASSLGQAMEQFF. CDR3 nucleotide sequence: TGTGCCAGCAGCTTAGGTCAGGCCATGGAGCAGTTCTTC. The chain uses TRBV7-8 and TRBJ2-1; no clear D gene. The germline CDR1 and CDR2 sequences are SGHVS and FQNEAQ. This CDR3 is built from 13 residues. The V end lost 1 base, the J end lost 10 bases, and 11 bases lay between the germline ends.

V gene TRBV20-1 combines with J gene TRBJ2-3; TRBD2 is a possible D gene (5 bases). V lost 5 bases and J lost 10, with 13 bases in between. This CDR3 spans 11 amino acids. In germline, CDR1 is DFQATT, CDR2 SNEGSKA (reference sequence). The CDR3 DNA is TGCAGTGCTGAACGGACTTCTTCGCAGTATTTT. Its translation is CSAERTSSQYF.

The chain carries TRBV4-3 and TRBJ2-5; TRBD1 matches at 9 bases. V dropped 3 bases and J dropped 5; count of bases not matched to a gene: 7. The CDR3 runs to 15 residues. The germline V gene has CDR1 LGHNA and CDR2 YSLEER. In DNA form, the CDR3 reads TGCGCCAGCAGCCAGTCCGGGACAGGGACGGAGACCCAGTACTTC. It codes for CASSQSGTGTETQYF.

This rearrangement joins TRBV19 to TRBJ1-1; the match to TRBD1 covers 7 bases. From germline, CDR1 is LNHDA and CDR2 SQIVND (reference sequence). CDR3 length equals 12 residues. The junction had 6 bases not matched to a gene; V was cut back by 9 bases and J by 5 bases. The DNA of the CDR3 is TGTGCCAGCTCTAGGGGGCTTACTGAAGCTTTCTTT. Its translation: CASSRGLTEAFF.

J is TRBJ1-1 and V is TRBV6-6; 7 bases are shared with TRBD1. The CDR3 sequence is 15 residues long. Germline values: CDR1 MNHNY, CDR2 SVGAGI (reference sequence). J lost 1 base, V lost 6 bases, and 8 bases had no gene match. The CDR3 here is CASRPATGANTEAFF. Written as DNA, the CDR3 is TGTGCCAGCAGACCCGCAACAGGGGCGAACACTGAAGCTTTCTTT.

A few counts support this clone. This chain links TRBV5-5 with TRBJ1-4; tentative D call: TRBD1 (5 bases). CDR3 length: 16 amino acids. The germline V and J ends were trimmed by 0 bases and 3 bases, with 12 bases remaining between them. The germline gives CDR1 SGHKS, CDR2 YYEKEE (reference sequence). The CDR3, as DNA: TGTGCCAGCAGCTTGGGCCCCGGGACTCCTAATGAAAAACTGTTTTTT. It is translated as CASSLGPGTPNEKLFF.

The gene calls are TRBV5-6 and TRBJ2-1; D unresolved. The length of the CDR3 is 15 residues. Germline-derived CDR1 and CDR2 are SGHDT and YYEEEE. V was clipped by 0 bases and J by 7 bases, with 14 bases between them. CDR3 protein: CASSLDVLQPNEQFF. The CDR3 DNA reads TGTGCCAGCAGCTTGGACGTCTTACAGCCTAATGAGCAGTTCTTC.

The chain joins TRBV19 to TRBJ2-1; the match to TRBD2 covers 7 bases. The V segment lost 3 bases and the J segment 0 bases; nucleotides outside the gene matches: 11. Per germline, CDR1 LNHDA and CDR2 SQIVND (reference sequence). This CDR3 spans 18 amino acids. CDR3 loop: CASSMWGGGGSSYNEQFF. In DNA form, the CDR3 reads TGTGCCAGTAGTATGTGGGGAGGCGGCGGGAGCTCCTACAATGAGCAGTTCTTC.

The CDR3 is CASSSGLAGAGTGELFF. The DNA for the CDR3 is TGTGCCAGCAGCTCGGGACTAGCGGGAGCGGGCACCGGGGAGCTGTTTTTT. V is TRBV5-8 and J is TRBJ2-2; TRBD2 matches at 14 bases. Germline assignment: CDR1 SGHTS and CDR2 YDEGEE. V trimming: 3 bases; J trimming: 4 bases; junction bases outside the gene matches: 5. CDR3 length equals 17 residues.